This TCR beta chain derives from a study of T cell changes during pregnancy in multiple sclerosis. Sequenced by immunoSEQ multiplex PCR; TCRdb stores in-frame clones only, minus some. Counted here are 75,000 to 95,000 clones, about 92% occurring once; the ten biggest clones make up over 2%. The germline CDR1 and CDR2 sequences are MDHEN and SYDVKM. The CDR3 spans 17 residues. V lost 5 bases to trimming and J lost 2 bases; unmatched junction nucleotides: 10. The sequence was collected from a female donor with multiple sclerosis, enrolled in a pregnancy study. Sequencing was performed on peripheral blood, taken in the second trimester of pregnancy. This chain links TRBV28 with TRBJ2-2; the match to TRBD1 covers 8 bases. For the CDR3, the DNA is TGTGCCAGCAGTACGCCTTGGACAGGGATAAACACCGGGGAGCTGTTTTTT. This gives the protein CASSTPWTGINTGELFF.